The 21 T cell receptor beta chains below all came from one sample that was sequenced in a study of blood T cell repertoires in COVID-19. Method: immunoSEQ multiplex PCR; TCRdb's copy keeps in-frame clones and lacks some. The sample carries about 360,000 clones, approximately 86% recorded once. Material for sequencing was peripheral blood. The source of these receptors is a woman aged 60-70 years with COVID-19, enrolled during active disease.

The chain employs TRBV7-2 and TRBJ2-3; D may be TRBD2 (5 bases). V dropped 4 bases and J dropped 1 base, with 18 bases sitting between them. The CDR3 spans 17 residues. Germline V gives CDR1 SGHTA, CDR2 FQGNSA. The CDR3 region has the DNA TGTGCCAGCAGCTCAGACCAATCTTTCGGGGGCACAGATACGCAGTATTTT. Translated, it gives CASSSDQSFGGTDTQYF. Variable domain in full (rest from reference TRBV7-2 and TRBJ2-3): GAGVSQSPSNKVTEKGKDVELRCDPISGHTALYWYRQSLGQGLEFLIYFQGNSAPDKSGLPSDRFSAERTGGSVSTLTIQRTQQEDSAVYLCASSSDQSFGGTDTQYFGPGTRLTVL.

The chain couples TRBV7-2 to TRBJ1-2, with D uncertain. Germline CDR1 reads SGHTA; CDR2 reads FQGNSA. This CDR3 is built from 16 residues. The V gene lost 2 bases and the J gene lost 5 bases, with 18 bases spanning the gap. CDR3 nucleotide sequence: TGTGCCAGCAGCTTACTTCTAAAACTATCGGGATATGGCTACACCTTC. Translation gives CASSLLLKLSGYGYTF.

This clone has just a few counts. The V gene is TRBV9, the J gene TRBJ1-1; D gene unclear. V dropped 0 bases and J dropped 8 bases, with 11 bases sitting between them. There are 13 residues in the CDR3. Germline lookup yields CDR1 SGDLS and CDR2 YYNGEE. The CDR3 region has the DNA TGTGCCAGCAGCGTAGTGGGAGGTCAAGAAGCTTTCTTT. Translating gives CASSVVGGQEAFF.

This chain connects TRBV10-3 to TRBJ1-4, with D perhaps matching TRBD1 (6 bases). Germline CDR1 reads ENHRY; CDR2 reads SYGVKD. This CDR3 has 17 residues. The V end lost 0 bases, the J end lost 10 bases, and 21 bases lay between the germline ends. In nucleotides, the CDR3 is TGTGCCATCAGTGAGTCGTCAGTACAGGGATCCTCGGGAAAACTGTTTTTT. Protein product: CAISESSVQGSSGKLFF.

CDR3 amino acids: CASSLGPGRNRHGYTF. CDR3 DNA: TGTGCCAGCAGCTTGGGGCCGGGGAGAAACCGTCATGGCTACACCTTC. This chain joins TRBV5-6 and TRBJ1-2, with D unclear. The CDR3 runs 16 residues. The V end was cut by 0 bases, the J end by 6 bases, with 18 bases between. Germline CDR1 and CDR2: SGHDT and YYEEEE.

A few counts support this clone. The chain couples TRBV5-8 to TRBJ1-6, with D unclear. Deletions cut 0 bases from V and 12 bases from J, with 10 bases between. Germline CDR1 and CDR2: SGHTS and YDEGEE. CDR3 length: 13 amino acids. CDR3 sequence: CASSLDVEVPLHF. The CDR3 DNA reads TGTGCCAGCAGCTTGGATGTAGAGGTACCCCTCCACTTT.

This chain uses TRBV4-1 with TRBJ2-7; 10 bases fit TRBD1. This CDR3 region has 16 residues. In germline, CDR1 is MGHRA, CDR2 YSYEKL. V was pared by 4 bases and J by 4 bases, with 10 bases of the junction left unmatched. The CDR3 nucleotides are TGCGCCAGCAGCCCAAGTGCTGGGACAGGGGCGTACGAGCAGTACTTC. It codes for CASSPSAGTGAYEQYF.

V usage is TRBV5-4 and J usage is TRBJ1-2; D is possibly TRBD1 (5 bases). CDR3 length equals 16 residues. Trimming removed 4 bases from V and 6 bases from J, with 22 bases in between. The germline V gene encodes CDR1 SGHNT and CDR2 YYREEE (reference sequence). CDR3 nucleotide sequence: TGTGCCAGCAGCAGACCGCCGGGCGGGGACCGCAATGGCTACACCTTC. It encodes CASSRPPGGDRNGYTF.

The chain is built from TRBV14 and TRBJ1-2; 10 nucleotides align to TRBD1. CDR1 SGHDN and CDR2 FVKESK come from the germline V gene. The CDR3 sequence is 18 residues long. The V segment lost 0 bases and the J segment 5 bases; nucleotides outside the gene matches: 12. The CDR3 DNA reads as TGTGCCAGCAGCCAAGATGAAGACAGGGGGCACGGTCGGTATGGCTACACCTTC. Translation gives CASSQDEDRGHGRYGYTF.

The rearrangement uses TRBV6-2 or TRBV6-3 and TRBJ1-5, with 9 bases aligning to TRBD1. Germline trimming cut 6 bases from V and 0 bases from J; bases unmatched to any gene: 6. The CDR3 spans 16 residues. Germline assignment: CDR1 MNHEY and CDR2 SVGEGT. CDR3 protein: CASSLGQGYSNQPQHF. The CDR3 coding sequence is TGTGCCAGCAGCCTAGGACAGGGGTATAGCAATCAGCCCCAGCATTTT.

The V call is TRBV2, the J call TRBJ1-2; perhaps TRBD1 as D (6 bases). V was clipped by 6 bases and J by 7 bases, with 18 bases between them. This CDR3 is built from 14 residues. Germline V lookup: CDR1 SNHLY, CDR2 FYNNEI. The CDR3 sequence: CASRYRESYGGYTF. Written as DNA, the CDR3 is TGTGCCAGCAGGTACAGGGAATCCTATGGTGGCTACACCTTC.

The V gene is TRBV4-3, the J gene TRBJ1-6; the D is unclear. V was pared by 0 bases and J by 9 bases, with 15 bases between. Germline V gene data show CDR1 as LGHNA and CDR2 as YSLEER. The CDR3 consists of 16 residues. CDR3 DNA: TGCGCCAGCAGCCAAGACCGTGGCAGTCCTGGTTCACCCCTCCACTTT. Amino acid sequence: CASSQDRGSPGSPLHF.

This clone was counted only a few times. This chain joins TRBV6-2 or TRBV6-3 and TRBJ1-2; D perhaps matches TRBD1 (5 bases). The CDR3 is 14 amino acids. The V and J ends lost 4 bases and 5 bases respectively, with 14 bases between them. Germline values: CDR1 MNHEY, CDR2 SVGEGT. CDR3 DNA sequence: TGTGCCAGCAGTTCCCAGGGCGACCAATATGGCTACACCTTC. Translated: CASSSQGDQYGYTF.

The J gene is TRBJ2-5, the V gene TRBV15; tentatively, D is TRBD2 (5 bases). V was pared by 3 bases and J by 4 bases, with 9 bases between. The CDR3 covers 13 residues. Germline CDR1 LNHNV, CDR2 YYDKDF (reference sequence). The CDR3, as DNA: TGTGCCACCAGCAGGAGCGGTGGAGAGACCCAGTACTTC. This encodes CATSRSGGETQYF. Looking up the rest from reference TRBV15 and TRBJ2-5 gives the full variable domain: DAMVIQNPRYQVTQFGKPVTLSCSQTLNHNVMYWYQQKSSQAPKLLFHYYDKDFNNEADTPDNFQSRRPNTSFCFLDIRSPGLGDTAMYLCATSRSGGETQYFGPGTRLLVL.

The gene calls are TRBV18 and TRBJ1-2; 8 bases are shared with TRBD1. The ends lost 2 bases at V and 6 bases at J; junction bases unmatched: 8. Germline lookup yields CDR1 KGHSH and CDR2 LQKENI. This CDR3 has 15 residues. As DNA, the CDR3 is TGTGCCAGCTCACCAAACGGACAGGGCGACGATGGCTACACCTTC. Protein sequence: CASSPNGQGDDGYTF.

CDR3 coding DNA: TGTGCCAGCAGTGAAGCGATACTACAGCCCCAGCATTTT. Amino acid sequence: CASSEAILQPQHF. This sequence joins TRBV6-1 and TRBJ1-5; the D is unclear. V gave up 0 bases and J gave up 7 bases, with 7 bases separating them. CDR1 and CDR2 (germline): MNHNS, SASEGT. This CDR3 is built from 13 residues.

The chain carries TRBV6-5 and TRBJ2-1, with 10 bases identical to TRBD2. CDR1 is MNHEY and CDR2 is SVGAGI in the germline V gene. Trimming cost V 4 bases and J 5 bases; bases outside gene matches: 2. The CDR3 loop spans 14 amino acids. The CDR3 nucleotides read TGTGCCAGCAGTTTAACTAGCGGGGACAATGAGCAGTTCTTC. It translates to CASSLTSGDNEQFF.

CDR3 sequence (DNA): TGCGCCAGCAGCCAGAGTTCGACAGGGGATAATGAAAAACTGTTTTTT. Translating gives CASSQSSTGDNEKLFF. The J gene is TRBJ1-4, the V gene TRBV4-3; 8 bases match TRBD1. This CDR3 is built from 16 residues. The V gene end was trimmed by 3 bases and the J gene end by 4 bases; junction bases not matched to a gene: 7. CDR1 is LGHNA, CDR2 YSLEER, per germline.

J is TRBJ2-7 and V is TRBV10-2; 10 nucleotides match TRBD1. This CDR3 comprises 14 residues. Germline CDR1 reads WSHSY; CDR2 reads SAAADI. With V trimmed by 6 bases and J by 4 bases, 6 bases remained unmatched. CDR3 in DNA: TGCGCCAGCAGCGGGACAGGGGTGGTTTACGAGCAGTACTTC. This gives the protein CASSGTGVVYEQYF.

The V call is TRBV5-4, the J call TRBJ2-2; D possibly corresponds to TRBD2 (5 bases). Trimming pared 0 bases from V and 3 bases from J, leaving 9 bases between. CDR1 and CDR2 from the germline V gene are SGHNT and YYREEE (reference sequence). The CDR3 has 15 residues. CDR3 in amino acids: CASSLVMGDTGELFF. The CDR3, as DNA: TGTGCCAGCAGCTTGGTAATGGGAGACACCGGGGAGCTGTTTTTT.

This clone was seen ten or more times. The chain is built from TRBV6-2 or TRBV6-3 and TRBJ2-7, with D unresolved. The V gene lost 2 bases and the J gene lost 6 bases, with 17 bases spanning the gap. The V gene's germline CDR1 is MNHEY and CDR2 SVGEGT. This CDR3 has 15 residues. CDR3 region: CASSYPQSGRREQYF. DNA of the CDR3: TGTGCCAGCAGTTACCCCCAAAGTGGCAGGCGCGAGCAGTACTTC.